This TCR beta chain was retrieved from a study of blood T cell repertoires in COVID-19. Whole-study context: PBMCs, B-cell-depleted T cells, or T cells were the source of the cDNA or gDNA that made up the material.

CDR1 and CDR2 from the germline V gene are SGHDT and YYEEEE. After removal of 0 bases from V and 5 bases from J, the junction contained 4 bases not matched to a gene. CDR3 length: 14 residues. Libraries were prepared by immunoSEQ multiplex PCR; TCRdb keeps only in-frame clonotypes and omits some of them. Counted here are some 90,000 clones, about 80% occurring once; the ten biggest clones make up about 20%. The chain recombines TRBV5-6 with TRBJ2-5; the match to TRBD2 covers 7 bases. The TCR was taken from a human donor in a cohort sampled during active COVID-19. The sequencing input was peripheral blood. CDR3 in amino acids: CASSLGEGQETQYF. The DNA of the CDR3 is TGTGCCAGCAGCTTGGGGGAGGGTCAGGAGACCCAGTACTTC.